The T cell receptor (beta chain) under discussion was sequenced for a study of breast tumors, draining lymph nodes, adjacent tissues. From the multiplex PCR reads, TCRdb called clonotypes with MiXCR, one entry per CDR3 protein. The sample includes over 200,000 distinct CDR3 sequences, roughly 32% of them seen just once. The lymph nodes were axillary draining lymph nodes from breast cancer patients. This clonotype was recorded many times. Its antigen is as yet unknown. Whole-study findings and limits: Tumor TCR diversity was below lymph nodes but above nontumor tissue.

Trimming took 4 bases from V and 2 from J, leaving 19 bases between them. The CDR3 is made up of 17 amino acids. Germline V lookup: CDR1 LNHDA, CDR2 SQIVND (reference sequence). The J gene is TRBJ2-3, the V gene TRBV19; D ambiguous. The material sequenced was axillary lymph node tissue. This TCR was sampled from a female donor with breast cancer. Some clones in this sample may be carry-over from other donors' samples. CDR3 region: CASSTPSSILYTDTQYF. For the CDR3, the DNA is TGTGCCAGTAGTACCCCCAGTAGTATACTGTACACAGATACGCAGTATTTT.